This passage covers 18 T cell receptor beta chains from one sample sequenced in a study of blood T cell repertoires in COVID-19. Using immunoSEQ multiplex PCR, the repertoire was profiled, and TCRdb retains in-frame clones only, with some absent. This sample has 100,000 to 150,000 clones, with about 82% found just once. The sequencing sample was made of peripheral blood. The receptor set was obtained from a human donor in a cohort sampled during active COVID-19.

The CDR3 DNA sequence: TGTGCCACCAGCAGCGACGCGCCGGGTATCGGAAACACCATATATTTT. Amino acid sequence: CATSSDAPGIGNTIYF. The chain links TRBV15 to TRBJ1-3; D is uncertain. V was cut by 3 bases and J by 4 bases, with 16 bases left in between. The CDR3 runs to 16 residues. Germline loops: CDR1 LNHNV, CDR2 YYDKDF (reference sequence). Full variable domain (outside the CDR3, taken from reference TRBV15 and TRBJ1-3): DAMVIQNPRYQVTQFGKPVTLSCSQTLNHNVMYWYQQKSSQAPKLLFHYYDKDFNNEADTPDNFQSRRPNTSFCFLDIRSPGLGDTAMYLCATSSDAPGIGNTIYFGEGSWLTVV.

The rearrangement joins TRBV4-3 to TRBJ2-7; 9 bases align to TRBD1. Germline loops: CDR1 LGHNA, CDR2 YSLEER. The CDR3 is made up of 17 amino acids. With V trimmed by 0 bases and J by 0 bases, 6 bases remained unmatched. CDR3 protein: CASSQEGQGVRSYEQYF. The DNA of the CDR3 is TGCGCCAGCAGCCAAGAGGGACAGGGAGTACGCTCCTACGAGCAGTACTTC.

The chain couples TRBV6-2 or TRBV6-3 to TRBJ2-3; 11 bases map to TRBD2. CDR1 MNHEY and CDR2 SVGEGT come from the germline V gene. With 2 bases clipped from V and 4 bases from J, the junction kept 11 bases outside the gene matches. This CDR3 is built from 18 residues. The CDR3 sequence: CASSYVSGRALVSDTQYF. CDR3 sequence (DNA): TGTGCCAGCAGTTACGTTAGCGGGAGGGCCCTCGTGTCAGATACGCAGTATTTT.

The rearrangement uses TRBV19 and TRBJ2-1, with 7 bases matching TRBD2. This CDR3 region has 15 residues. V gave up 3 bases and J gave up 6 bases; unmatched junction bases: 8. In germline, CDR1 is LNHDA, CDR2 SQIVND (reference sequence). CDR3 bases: TGTGCCAGTAGTATCCCCTTGACTAGCATCAATGAGCAGTTCTTC. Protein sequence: CASSIPLTSINEQFF.

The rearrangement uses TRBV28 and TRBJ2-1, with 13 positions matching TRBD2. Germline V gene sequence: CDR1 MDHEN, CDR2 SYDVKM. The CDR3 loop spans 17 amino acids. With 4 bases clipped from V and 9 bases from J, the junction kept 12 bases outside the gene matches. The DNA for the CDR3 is TGTGCCAGCAGTTCTTCTGTTATACTAGCGGGAGGGGCTGAGCAGTTCTTC. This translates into CASSSSVILAGGAEQFF.

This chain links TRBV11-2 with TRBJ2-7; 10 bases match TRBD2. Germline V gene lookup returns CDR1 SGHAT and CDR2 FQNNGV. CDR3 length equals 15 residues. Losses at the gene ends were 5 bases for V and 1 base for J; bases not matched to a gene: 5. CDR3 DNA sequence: TGTGCCAGCAGCCCAGGACTAGCGGCATCCTACGAGCAGTACTTC. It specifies CASSPGLAASYEQYF.

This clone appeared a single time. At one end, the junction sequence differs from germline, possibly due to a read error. CDR3 amino acids: CASSYSLTDLRIF. In nucleotides, the CDR3 is TGTGCCAGCAGTTATTCCCTTACCGATCTCAGGATCTTT. The rearrangement links TRBV6-5 to TRBJ1-6; D unresolved. The germline CDR1 and CDR2 sequences are MNHEY and SVGAGI. The CDR3 extends over 13 amino acids.

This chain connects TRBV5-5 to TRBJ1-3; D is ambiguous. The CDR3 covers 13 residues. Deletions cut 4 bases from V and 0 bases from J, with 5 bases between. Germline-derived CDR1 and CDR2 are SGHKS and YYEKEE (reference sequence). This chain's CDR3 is CASSVRSGNTIYF. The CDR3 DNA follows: TGTGCCAGCAGCGTTCGCTCTGGAAACACCATATATTTT.

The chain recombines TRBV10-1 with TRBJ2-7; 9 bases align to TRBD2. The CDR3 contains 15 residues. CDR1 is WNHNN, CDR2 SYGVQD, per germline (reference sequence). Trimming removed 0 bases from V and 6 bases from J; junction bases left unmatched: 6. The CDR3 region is CASSESDGLATEQYF. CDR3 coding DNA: TGCGCCAGCAGTGAGTCGGACGGACTAGCGACCGAGCAGTACTTC.

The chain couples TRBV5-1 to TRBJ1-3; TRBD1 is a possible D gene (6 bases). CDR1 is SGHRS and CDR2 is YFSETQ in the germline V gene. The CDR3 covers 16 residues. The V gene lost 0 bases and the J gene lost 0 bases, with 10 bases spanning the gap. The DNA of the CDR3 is TGCGCCAGCAGCTTGGGGACAGTAAACTCTGGAAACACCATATATTTT. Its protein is CASSLGTVNSGNTIYF.

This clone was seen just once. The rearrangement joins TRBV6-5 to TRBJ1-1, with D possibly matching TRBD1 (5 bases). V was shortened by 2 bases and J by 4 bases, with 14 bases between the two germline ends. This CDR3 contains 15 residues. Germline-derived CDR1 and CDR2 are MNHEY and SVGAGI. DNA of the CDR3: TGTGCCAGCAGTTACGACTTGGGGAGGGGCACTGAAGCTTTCTTT. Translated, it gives CASSYDLGRGTEAFF.

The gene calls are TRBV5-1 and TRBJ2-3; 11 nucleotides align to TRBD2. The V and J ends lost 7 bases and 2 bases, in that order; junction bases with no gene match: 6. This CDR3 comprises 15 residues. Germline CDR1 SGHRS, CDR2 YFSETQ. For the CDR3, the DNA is TGCGCCAGCGGCCTTAGCGGGAGGGTCACAGATACGCAGTATTTT. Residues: CASGLSGRVTDTQYF. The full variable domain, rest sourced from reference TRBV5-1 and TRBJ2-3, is KAGVTQTPRYLIKTRGQQVTLSCSPISGHRSVSWYQQTPGQGLQFLFEYFSETQRNKGNFPGRFSGRQFSNSRSEMNVSTLELGDSALYLCASGLSGRVTDTQYFGPGTRLTVL.

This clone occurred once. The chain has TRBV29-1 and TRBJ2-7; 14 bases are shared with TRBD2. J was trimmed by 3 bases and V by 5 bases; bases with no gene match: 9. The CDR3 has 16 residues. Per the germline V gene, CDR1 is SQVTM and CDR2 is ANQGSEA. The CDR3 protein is CSVLGLAGGSNYEQYF. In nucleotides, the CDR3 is TGCAGCGTTCTAGGACTAGCGGGAGGCTCGAACTACGAGCAGTACTTC.

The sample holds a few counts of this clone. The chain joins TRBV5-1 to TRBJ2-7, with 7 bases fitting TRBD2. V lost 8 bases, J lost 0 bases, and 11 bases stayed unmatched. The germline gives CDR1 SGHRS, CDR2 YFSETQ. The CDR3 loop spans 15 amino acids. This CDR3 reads CASKIAGESSYEQYF. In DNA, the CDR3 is TGCGCCAGTAAAATAGCGGGCGAGAGCTCCTACGAGCAGTACTTC.

The CDR3 sequence: CASRLAGLEYGYTF. In DNA, the CDR3 is TGCGCCAGCAGGCTTGCAGGTTTAGAGTATGGCTACACCTTC. This chain joins TRBV5-1 and TRBJ1-2, with D unresolved. V lost 5 bases to trimming and J lost 5 bases, with 16 bases between them. The CDR3 is made up of 14 amino acids. From germline, CDR1 is SGHRS and CDR2 YFSETQ. Filled out from reference TRBV5-1 and TRBJ1-2, the complete variable domain reads KAGVTQTPRYLIKTRGQQVTLSCSPISGHRSVSWYQQTPGQGLQFLFEYFSETQRNKGNFPGRFSGRQFSNSRSEMNVSTLELGDSALYLCASRLAGLEYGYTFGSGTRLTVV.

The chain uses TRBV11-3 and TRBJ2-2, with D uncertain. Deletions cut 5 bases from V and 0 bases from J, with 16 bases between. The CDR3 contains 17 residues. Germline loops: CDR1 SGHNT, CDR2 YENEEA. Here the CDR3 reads CASSKSAVAANTGELFF. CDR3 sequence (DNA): TGTGCCAGCAGCAAATCTGCCGTGGCCGCGAACACCGGGGAGCTGTTTTTT.

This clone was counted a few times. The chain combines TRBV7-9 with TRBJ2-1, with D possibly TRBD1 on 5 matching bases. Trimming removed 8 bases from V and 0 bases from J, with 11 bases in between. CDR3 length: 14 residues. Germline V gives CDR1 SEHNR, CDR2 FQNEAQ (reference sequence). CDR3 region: CASHRLDSYNEQFF. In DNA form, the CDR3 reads TGTGCCAGCCACAGGCTTGACTCCTACAATGAGCAGTTCTTC.

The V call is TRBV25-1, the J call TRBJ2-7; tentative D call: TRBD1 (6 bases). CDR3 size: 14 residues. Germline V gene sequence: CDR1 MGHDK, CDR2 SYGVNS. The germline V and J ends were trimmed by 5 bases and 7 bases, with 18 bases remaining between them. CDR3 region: CASSSPGHLTEQYF. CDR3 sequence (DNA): TGTGCCAGCAGTTCTCCGGGACACCTAACAGAGCAGTACTTC.